Below, 18 T cell receptor beta chains from the same sample are listed, as sequenced in a study of cytomegalovirus exposure and HLA in healthy donors. The primer mix had 60 Vbeta and 13 Jbeta primers. Measured with immunoSEQ multiplex PCR; TCRdb has only the in-frame clones, and not every one. The sample comprises around 150,000 clones, approximately 80% of which are singletons, and roughly 2% rests with the top ten. The source material was PBMCs. All receptors derive from a man between 25 and 39 years old in good health and CMV-seronegative.

The chain links TRBV5-1 to TRBJ1-1; D unresolved. Trimming took 2 bases from V and 4 from J, leaving 18 bases between them. The CDR3 spans 16 residues. Germline V CDR1 and CDR2: SGHRS, YFSETQ. The CDR3 region is CASSLGMGGRITEAFF. The CDR3 region has the DNA TGCGCCAGCAGCTTAGGGATGGGCGGGCGGATCACTGAAGCTTTCTTT.

The gene calls are TRBV19 and TRBJ2-3; D might be TRBD2 (6 bases). CDR3 length equals 14 residues. Germline values: CDR1 LNHDA, CDR2 SQIVND (reference sequence). With 2 bases removed from V and 6 bases from J, the gap between germline ends came to 12 bases. The CDR3 nucleotides are TGTGCCAGTAGTATAAGGAGTCTAGCGGATACGCAGTATTTT. It yields the protein CASSIRSLADTQYF.

Worth noting for this clone: The germline gene is not matched at one end of the junction; a read error may be the cause. Other DNA sequences in this specimen translate into the identical CDR3. The chain combines TRBV7-2 with TRBJ1-1; possibly TRBD1 for D (5 bases). There are 14 residues in the CDR3. Germline CDR1 and CDR2: SGHTA and FQGNSA. For the CDR3, the DNA is TGTGCTAGCAGCTTGTTTGGAGGGGCTACTGAAGCTTTCTTT. It yields the protein CASSLFGGATEAFF.

Only one count was recorded for this clone. CDR3 sequence: CASRQSYSYNEQFF. Written as DNA, the CDR3 is TGTGCCAGCAGACAGTCCTACTCCTACAATGAGCAGTTCTTC. The J gene is TRBJ2-1, the V gene TRBV25-1; D is undetermined. V lost 6 bases to trimming and J lost 0 bases, with 9 bases between them. Germline CDR1 reads MGHDK; CDR2 reads SYGVNS. The CDR3 spans 14 residues.

This clone was detected only once. The chain has TRBV5-1 and TRBJ1-3, with 7 bases fitting TRBD1. With V trimmed by 5 bases and J by 3 bases, 5 bases remained unmatched. The CDR3 has 14 amino acids. CDR1 SGHRS and CDR2 YFSETQ come from the germline V gene. CDR3 DNA: TGCGCCAGCAGTTCGGACAGGAGTGGAAACACCATATATTTT. This translates into CASSSDRSGNTIYF. Full variable domain (remainder filled in from reference TRBV5-1 and TRBJ1-3): KAGVTQTPRYLIKTRGQQVTLSCSPISGHRSVSWYQQTPGQGLQFLFEYFSETQRNKGNFPGRFSGRQFSNSRSEMNVSTLELGDSALYLCASSSDRSGNTIYFGEGSWLTVV.

The CDR3 region has the DNA TGTGCCAGCAGTTTATCCCTAAAGCGGGAGACGTCCTACGAGCAGTACTTC. Its translation is CASSLSLKRETSYEQYF. V gene TRBV27 combines with J gene TRBJ2-7; 8 nucleotides align to TRBD2. Looked up from germline, CDR1 is MNHEY and CDR2 is SMNVEV (reference sequence). This CDR3 has 17 residues. Trimming removed 0 bases from V and 1 base from J; junction bases left unmatched: 8.

This sequence joins TRBV7-3 and TRBJ2-7, with 8 nucleotides matching TRBD1. V lost 6 bases, J lost 6 bases, and 13 bases stayed unmatched. The germline V gene encodes CDR1 SGHTA and CDR2 FQGTGA. The CDR3 is made up of 15 amino acids. The CDR3 spells CASSFSGGASTEQYF. For the CDR3, the DNA is TGTGCCAGCAGTTTCTCAGGGGGCGCATCGACCGAGCAGTACTTC.

V usage is TRBV7-3 and J usage is TRBJ2-7; 12 bases match TRBD2. The germline CDR1 and CDR2 sequences are SGHTA and FQGTGA. The V and J ends lost 6 bases and 4 bases, in that order; junction bases with no gene match: 7. The CDR3 is 15 amino acids. The CDR3 is CASRRRLAGVYEQYF. DNA for the CDR3: TGTGCCAGCAGACGAAGACTAGCGGGAGTTTACGAGCAGTACTTC.

J is TRBJ1-5 and V is TRBV5-1, with TRBD1 matching over 8 bases. CDR3 length: 16 residues. V lost 1 base and J lost 0; bases outside the gene matches: 3. The germline CDR1 and CDR2 sequences are SGHRS and YFSETQ. CDR3 in amino acids: CASSLTGGFSNQPQHF. The CDR3 DNA reads TGCGCCAGCAGCTTGACAGGGGGTTTTAGCAATCAGCCCCAGCATTTT.

V gene TRBV27 combines with J gene TRBJ1-1; the D gene is possibly TRBD1 (6 bases). Germline CDR1 MNHEY, CDR2 SMNVEV (reference sequence). The CDR3 extends over 14 amino acids. V was shortened by 5 bases and J by 4 bases, with 14 bases between the two germline ends. The CDR3 DNA is TGTGCCAGCAGTCTTGAAGGGGGTAGCACTGAAGCTTTCTTT. Encoded protein: CASSLEGGSTEAFF.

DNA of the CDR3: TGTGCCAGCAGCCTGGACAGCAACACCATATATTTT. Amino acid sequence: CASSLDSNTIYF. The J gene is TRBJ1-3, the V gene TRBV5-4, with a weak D call TRBD1 (6 bases). Trimming left V 4 bases short and J 7 bases short, with 9 bases between. CDR3 length: 12 amino acids. Per the germline V gene, CDR1 is SGHNT and CDR2 is YYREEE (reference sequence).

In this sample, this clone turned up a few times. The chain uses TRBV5-1 and TRBJ2-7; TRBD1 matches at 7 bases. Germline V lookup: CDR1 SGHRS, CDR2 YFSETQ. CDR3 length: 13 amino acids. Trimming at V came to 2 bases and at J to 6 bases, leaving 5 bases not matched to a gene. The CDR3 region is CASSFQQGTEQYF. In nucleotides, the CDR3 is TGCGCCAGCAGCTTTCAACAGGGGACCGAGCAGTACTTC.

The V gene is TRBV19, the J gene TRBJ2-3; D is unclear. The germline gives CDR1 LNHDA, CDR2 SQIVND (reference sequence). There are 14 residues in the CDR3. Trimming removed 5 bases from V and 1 base from J, with 10 bases in between. The CDR3 here is CASSVQLGTDTQYF. The CDR3 DNA sequence: TGTGCCAGTAGTGTCCAGCTAGGCACAGATACGCAGTATTTT.

This clone was observed once. The CDR3: CASSRDREGEKLFF. The CDR3 bases are TGTGCCAGCAGTAGGGACAGGGAGGGCGAAAAACTGTTTTTT. The chain is built from TRBV6-1 and TRBJ1-4, with TRBD1 matching over 9 bases. The CDR3 runs to 14 residues. The ends lost 5 bases at V and 8 bases at J; junction bases unmatched: 6. Germline CDR1 is MNHNS and CDR2 is SASEGT.

J is TRBJ2-5 and V is TRBV11-1, with 7 bases that match TRBD2. The germline V gene encodes CDR1 SGHAT and CDR2 FQDESV (reference sequence). The V segment lost 2 bases and the J segment 5 bases; nucleotides outside the gene matches: 5. CDR3 size: 14 residues. The CDR3 here is CASSLLKGGETQYF. The DNA for the CDR3 is TGTGCCAGCAGCTTATTGAAGGGAGGGGAGACCCAGTACTTC.

The chain employs TRBV16 and TRBJ2-1; D is perhaps TRBD1 (5 bases). V dropped 4 bases and J dropped 4 bases, with 14 bases sitting between them. The CDR3 sequence is 15 residues long. Germline values: CDR1 KGHSY, CDR2 FQNENV. The CDR3 sequence: CASSPRVLLYNEQFF. In DNA, the CDR3 is TGTGCCAGCAGCCCCAGGGTTTTACTTTACAATGAGCAGTTCTTC.

In DNA, the CDR3 is TGCGCCAGCAGCTGGGGACAGGGGACCCGTCAAGAGACCCAGTACTTC. As protein: CASSWGQGTRQETQYF. The V gene is TRBV5-1, the J gene TRBJ2-5; 10 bases align to TRBD1. The CDR3 is 16 amino acids. Germline V CDR1 and CDR2: SGHRS, YFSETQ. Trimming at V came to 3 bases and at J to 2 bases, leaving 7 bases not matched to a gene.

The chain has TRBV11-2 and TRBJ1-2; 9 bases fit TRBD1. J was trimmed by 8 bases and V by 8 bases; bases with no gene match: 12. CDR1 is SGHAT, CDR2 FQNNGV, per germline. CDR3 length equals 14 residues. The CDR3 loop reads CASAPAGQGRGYTF. DNA for the CDR3: TGTGCCAGCGCCCCGGCGGGACAGGGACGGGGCTACACCTTC.